This is a list of T cell receptor beta chains from one sample in a study of control samples from healthy donors and cancer patients. TCRdb keeps only in-frame clones here, not all; method: immunoSEQ multiplex PCR. The sample consists of around 94,000 clones, 86% of them appearing once. Source material: blood. The receptor source for this set is a woman aged 45-59 years in good health. The CDR3 runs from the conserved cysteine through the conserved F or W. Fields, in order: D gene, J gene, CDR3 length, clone size, V gene, CDR3 DNA, CDR3 protein. D genes are given only for firm matches. For some rows the clone size is stated as once, few or many, or as a class when expanded; others skip it.

>-|TRBJ2-5|16|-|TRBV18
TGTGCCAGCTCACCACCTGGGCGGGTCCCCCCCGGGACCCAGTACTTC
CASSPPGRVPPGTQYF
>-|TRBJ1-6|16|-|TRBV12-5
TGTGCTAGTGGTTTGACCTGGACCGCGGTTCGGTCACCCCTCCACTTT
CASGLTWTAVRSPLHF
>TRBD1|TRBJ1-5|18|-|TRBV6-2/TRBV6-3
TGTGCCAGCAGTTACCCCCTCAACAGGGGCCGGGGCAATCAGCCCCAGCATTTT
CASSYPLNRGRGNQPQHF
>TRBD1|TRBJ2-5|14|-|TRBV7-3
TGTGCCAGCAGCTTACTGGGACAGCAAGAGACCCAGTACTTC
CASSLLGQQETQYF
>TRBD2|TRBJ2-2|16|once|TRBV5-1
TGCGCCAGCGGGACTAGCGGGGGGGCCGGTACCGGGGAGCTGTTTTTT
CASGTSGGAGTGELFF
>-|TRBJ2-2|14|-|TRBV5-4
TGTGCCAGCGGGGGACGAATAAACACCGGGGAGCTGTTTTTT
CASGGRINTGELFF
>TRBD1|TRBJ2-1|15|few|TRBV5-1
TGCGCCAGCAGCGCGGGACAGGGGATGGGTGGTGAGCAGTTCTTC
CASSAGQGMGGEQFF
>TRBD2|TRBJ2-3|15|once|TRBV5-8
TGTGCCAGCATTACTAGCGGGAGAGGTACAGATACGCAGTATTTT
CASITSGRGTDTQYF
>-|TRBJ2-5|13|-|TRBV18
TGTGCCAGCTCTCACGGAGGAGGGGAGACCCAGTACTTC
CASSHGGGETQYF
>TRBD2|TRBJ2-5|15|-|TRBV5-6
TGTGCCAGCAGCTTGGAGGCTAGCGGAGGGGAGACCCAGTACTTC
CASSLEASGGETQYF
>-|TRBJ1-3|15|-|TRBV6-5
TGTGCCAGCAGTTACAAGGGGGTCTCTGGAAACACCATATATTTT
CASSYKGVSGNTIYF
>-|TRBJ1-1|15|-|TRBV6-5
TGTGCCAGCAGTTACTCTGGGGAGGTGAACACTGAAGCTTTCTTT
CASSYSGEVNTEAFF
>-|TRBJ2-1|18|-|TRBV7-3
TGTGCCAGCAGCTTAACTCGGGCTAGTTCCAGCTCCTACAATGAGCAGTTCTTC
CASSLTRASSSSYNEQFF
>-|TRBJ2-3|12|-|TRBV12-3/TRBV12-4
TGTGCCAGCCTCGGATACACAGATACGCAGTATTTT
CASLGYTDTQYF
>-|TRBJ1-4|13|-|TRBV29-1
TGCAGCGTTGAGGGCATTCGGGATGAAAAACTGTTTTTT
CSVEGIRDEKLFF
>TRBD1|TRBJ1-1|15|few|TRBV14
TGTGCCAGCAGCCAAGTCAGGACAGGGGGCGAGGTGGCTTTCTTT
CASSQVRTGGEVAFF
>-|TRBJ1-4|16|once|TRBV11-2
TGTGCCAGCAGCTTAGGTGGTACAGGGAAAAATGAAAAACTGTTTTTT
CASSLGGTGKNEKLFF
>-|TRBJ2-3|15|few|TRBV19
TGTGCCAGTAGTATAGATCATGACTCCACAGATACGCAGTATTTT
CASSIDHDSTDTQYF
>TRBD1|TRBJ1-5|16|-|TRBV19
TGTGCCAGTAGTAAAAACGGACAGGGGGCGCGGCAGCCCCAGCATTTT
CASSKNGQGARQPQHF
>-|TRBJ2-1|13|-|TRBV7-2
TGTGCCAGCAGCCCAGAGTTGAGGGGTGAGCAGTTCTTC
CASSPELRGEQFF
>TRBD2|TRBJ2-1|16|once|TRBV28
TGTGCCAGCAGTTTTCGGTTAGCGGGTTCCTACAATGAGCAGTTCTTC
CASSFRLAGSYNEQFF
>-|TRBJ2-3|15|-|TRBV18
TGTGCCAGCTCACCACTAGCGACGAGCACAGATACGCAGTATTTT
CASSPLATSTDTQYF
>-|TRBJ1-6|13|many|TRBV18
TGTGCCAGCTCACCAACTGGGGGGAGGACCCTCCACTTT
CASSPTGGRTLHF
>-|TRBJ2-3|18|-|TRBV19
TGTGCCAGTAGTTTCTGGACAGTTGGATTTTCTAGCACAGATACGCAGTATTTT
CASSFWTVGFSSTDTQYF
>-|TRBJ2-5|14|-|TRBV7-9
TGTGCCAGCAGTATTGGACTCATTCAAGAGACCCAGTACTTC
CASSIGLIQETQYF
>-|TRBJ1-1|14|-|TRBV7-9
TGTGCCAGCAGCCACCGGGCCTCGAACACTGAAGCTTTCTTT
CASSHRASNTEAFF
>TRBD1|TRBJ2-1|15|-|TRBV19
TGTGCCAGTACTACAGGGGGCCGTTCCTACAATGAGCAGTTCTTC
CASTTGGRSYNEQFF
>TRBD2|TRBJ2-1|15|-|TRBV6-5
TGTGCCAGCAATCTGAGCGGGAGAAAAGACAATGAGCAGTTCTTC
CASNLSGRKDNEQFF
>-|TRBJ2-2|14|-|TRBV19
TGTGCCAGTAGTATAGGACCGGGCACCGGGGAGCTGTTTTTT
CASSIGPGTGELFF
>-|TRBJ2-7|13|-|TRBV25-1
TGTGCCAGCAGCCCAAGGGTAGGCTACGAGCAGTACTTC
CASSPRVGYEQYF
>TRBD2|TRBJ2-3|14|once|TRBV7-2
TGTGCCAGCAGCCCCGGACTAGCCTCAGATACGCAGTATTTT
CASSPGLASDTQYF
>TRBD1|TRBJ2-6|17|-|TRBV7-9
TGTGCCAGCAGCTTTCCGACAGGGCCAAAAGGGGCCAACGTCCTGACTTTC
CASSFPTGPKGANVLTF
>-|TRBJ1-1|16|-|TRBV11-3
TGTGCCAGCAGCTCGAGCGGGGGCGGGGAGGGCACTGAAGCTTTCTTT
CASSSSGGGEGTEAFF
>-|TRBJ1-4|14|-|TRBV29-1
TGCAGCGCTTCAATGGACGGCGCAAATGAAAAACTGTTTTTT
CSASMDGANEKLFF
>-|TRBJ2-5|14|-|TRBV5-4
TGTGCCAGCAGCTTAGGACTATCTCAAGAGACCCAGTACTTC
CASSLGLSQETQYF
>TRBD1|TRBJ1-4|18|-|TRBV4-2
TGTGCCAGCAGCCAAAATTCAGGGTCCGGGACAGGGGGTGAAAAACTGTTTTTT
CASSQNSGSGTGGEKLFF
>-|TRBJ1-4|14|-|TRBV4-2
TGTGCCAGCAGCCTTAGGGGAAGGGGGGAAAAACTGTTTTTT
CASSLRGRGEKLFF
>TRBD1|TRBJ2-7|15|once|TRBV25-1
TGTGCCAGCAGTGAATTAAAACAGGGGACGACGGGGCAGTACTTC
CASSELKQGTTGQYF
>-|TRBJ2-7|14|-|TRBV6-5
TGTGCCAGCAGTTACTTTCGACAGGGAGGCGAGCAGTACTTC
CASSYFRQGGEQYF
>-|TRBJ2-6|15|once|TRBV6-6
TGTGCCAGCAATATTAACAGGGCCGGGGCCAACGTCCTGACTTTC
CASNINRAGANVLTF
>-|TRBJ2-7|17|-|TRBV4-3
TGCGCCAGCAGCCAAGAAACGGGTCCAGCTGGGTCCTACGAGCAGTACTTC
CASSQETGPAGSYEQYF
>TRBD2|TRBJ2-1|16|few|TRBV9
TGTGCCAGCAGCGTAGGCGGGAGGGCCAATCTCAATGAGCAGTTCTTC
CASSVGGRANLNEQFF
>-|TRBJ1-2|12|-|TRBV6-5
TGTGCCAGCAGGGGCTCTAACTATGGCTACACCTTC
CASRGSNYGYTF
>-|TRBJ2-6|19|-|TRBV4-2
TGTGCCAGCAGCCAAACCGGAACTTCCTGGCCAACGGGGGCCAACGTCCTGACTTTC
CASSQTGTSWPTGANVLTF
>TRBD1|TRBJ2-5|13|once|TRBV6-5
TGTGCCAGCGGACAGGGGAGGGGAGAGACCCAGTACTTC
CASGQGRGETQYF
>-|TRBJ2-7|15|-|TRBV6-4
TGTGCCAGCAGCTTCAGGGCCGGCACCTCCTACGAGCAGTACTTC
CASSFRAGTSYEQYF
>-|TRBJ2-3|14|-|TRBV7-9
TGTGCCAGCAGCCCGGGGGCTAGCACAGATACGCAGTATTTT
CASSPGASTDTQYF
>-|TRBJ2-1|15|-|TRBV5-1
TGCGCCAGCAGCTTGGAGGCAGGGTCCCACAATGAGCAGTTCTTC
CASSLEAGSHNEQFF
>-|TRBJ1-4|14|-|TRBV19
TGTGCCAGTAGTTCGCAGGGGTCGGGTGAAAAACTGTTTTTT
CASSSQGSGEKLFF
>TRBD2|TRBJ2-1|15|-|TRBV7-2
TGTGCCAGCAGCTCTGAGCGGGGGACCTACAATGAGCAGTTCTTC
CASSSERGTYNEQFF
>TRBD2|TRBJ2-3|19|-|TRBV4-3
TGCGCCAGCAGCCAAGAACTGATTAGCGGGGGGTCCACCACAGATACGCAGTATTTT
CASSQELISGGSTTDTQYF
>-|TRBJ1-2|15|-|TRBV4-2
TGTGCCAGCAGCCAAGATGGTCGGGGATTGGGTGGCTACACCTTC
CASSQDGRGLGGYTF
>TRBD2|TRBJ2-7|13|-|TRBV3-1/TRBV3-2
TGTGCCAGCAGCGGTGCGGGGGGCTACGAGCAGTACTTC
CASSGAGGYEQYF
>-|TRBJ1-2|12|-|TRBV28
TGTGCCAGCAGCACTAATCCGGGACGCTACACCTTC
CASSTNPGRYTF